This entry lists 26 T cell receptor beta chains sequenced from one sample in a study of T-cell memory formation after mild COVID-19. TCRdb called the 5' RACE reads again in MiXCR, with one record for every CDR3 protein. The sample lists more than 450,000 distinct CDR3 sequences, over 15% occurring once. Source material: PBMCs or a T cell subset sorted from them (not recorded which). The receptors were gathered from an adult woman who had mild COVID-19 (a few samples of this study predate the infection). Cell type and time point are not known.

The chain links TRBV12-3 or TRBV12-4 to TRBJ2-3; tentative D call: TRBD2 (5 bases). This CDR3 contains 14 residues. The ends were cut back, 3 bases at V and 5 bases at J, with 12 bases in the middle. The CDR3 spells CASSLDSTRDTQYF. The CDR3, as DNA: TGTGCCAGCAGTTTGGACTCCACCCGAGATACGCAGTATTTT.

J is TRBJ2-7 and V is TRBV4-1; D is perhaps TRBD1 (5 bases). This CDR3 spans 15 amino acids. Trimming removed 4 bases at V and 5 bases at J, with 18 bases between. Looked up from germline, CDR1 is MGHRA and CDR2 is YSYEKL. CDR3 DNA sequence: TGCGCCAGCAGCCCGGACCCCAGGGTTAGGGACGAGCAGTACTTC. This gives the protein CASSPDPRVRDEQYF.

The rearrangement uses TRBV15 and TRBJ1-2; D remains unclear. V was clipped by 1 base and J by 8 bases, with 11 bases between them. Germline V gene sequence: CDR1 LNHNV, CDR2 YYDKDF (reference sequence). The CDR3 runs to 13 residues. The CDR3 region is CATSRAEAGGYTF. DNA for the CDR3: TGTGCCACCAGCAGAGCGGAGGCGGGAGGCTACACCTTC.

This clonotype was picked up many times. The chain links TRBV5-1 to TRBJ1-4; D gene unclear. There are 14 residues in the CDR3. Trimming removed 3 bases at V and 2 bases at J, with 8 bases between. The germline CDR1 and CDR2 sequences are SGHRS and YFSETQ. The CDR3 nucleotides are TGCGCCAGCAGCTCCGGACGGACTAATGAAAAACTGTTTTTT. This codes for CASSSGRTNEKLFF. The full variable domain, rest sourced from reference TRBV5-1 and TRBJ1-4, is KAGVTQTPRYLIKTRGQQVTLSCSPISGHRSVSWYQQTPGQGLQFLFEYFSETQRNKGNFPGRFSGRQFSNSRSEMNVSTLELGDSALYLCASSSGRTNEKLFFGSGTQLSVL.

The V gene is TRBV5-5, the J gene TRBJ2-7, with D perhaps matching TRBD2 (6 bases). The CDR3 loop spans 13 amino acids. Trimming removed 5 bases at V and 2 bases at J, with 11 bases between. From germline, CDR1 is SGHKS and CDR2 YYEKEE (reference sequence). This CDR3 reads CASSSWGAYEQYF. The CDR3 nucleotides read TGTGCCAGCAGTTCGTGGGGGGCCTACGAGCAGTACTTC.

The chain carries TRBV20-1 and TRBJ2-5; no definite D call. Trimming removed 0 bases at V and 1 base at J, with 12 bases between. The germline gives CDR1 DFQATT, CDR2 SNEGSKA (reference sequence). The CDR3 has 15 residues. In DNA, the CDR3 is TGCAGTGCTAGAGAAAGGCTCGCCAGCCAAGAGACCCAGTACTTC. Residues: CSARERLASQETQYF.

This clonotype was observed a handful of times. The CDR3 bases are TGCAGTGCTAGAGACGCGTACGCTAGCGGGAGGCCGCTTGACAATGAGCAGTTCTTC. Amino acid sequence: CSARDAYASGRPLDNEQFF. The chain carries TRBV20-1 and TRBJ2-1; 11 bases are a match to TRBD2. Germline V CDR1 and CDR2: DFQATT, SNEGSKA (reference sequence). The CDR3 contains 19 residues. Unmatched junction bases numbered 15, after V lost 0 bases and J lost 5 bases.

This clonotype appeared a few times. The gene calls are TRBV30 and TRBJ2-2; D may be TRBD1 (5 bases). V was trimmed by 5 bases and J by 1 base, leaving 8 bases between them. CDR1 is GTSNPN, CDR2 SVGIG, per germline (reference sequence). The length of the CDR3 is 13 residues. This chain's CDR3 is CAWSGQNTGELFF. The CDR3 DNA is TGTGCCTGGTCAGGACAGAACACCGGGGAGCTGTTTTTT.

The chain is built from TRBV4-2 and TRBJ2-1; 11 positions agree with TRBD2. V lost 4 bases and J lost 5; bases outside the gene matches: 10. The CDR3 is made up of 17 amino acids. Germline CDR1 and CDR2: LGHNA and YNFKEQ. The CDR3 coding sequence is TGTGCCAGCAGCCGGACGATAGCGGGGGGGGCCGACAATGAGCAGTTCTTC. It translates to CASSRTIAGGADNEQFF.

Only a few counts were recorded for this clonotype. The chain couples TRBV20-1 to TRBJ2-3; no definite D call. The V and J ends lost 3 bases and 0 bases respectively, with 7 bases between them. The CDR3 covers 13 residues. Germline V CDR1 and CDR2: DFQATT, SNEGSKA (reference sequence). The CDR3 sequence: CSARQLSTDTQYF. CDR3 DNA sequence: TGCAGTGCTAGGCAACTAAGCACAGATACGCAGTATTTT.

This clonotype showed up just once. The V call is TRBV13, the J call TRBJ1-4; a weak D match, TRBD1 (6 bases). The V and J ends lost 5 bases and 8 bases respectively, with 18 bases between them. CDR1 and CDR2 from the germline V gene are PRHDT and FYEKMQ (reference sequence). The CDR3 has 15 residues. The CDR3 nucleotides are TGTGCCAGCAGCAGGAGGGGGGCAGGGAACGAAAAACTGTTTTTT. Amino acid sequence: CASSRRGAGNEKLFF. Full variable domain (rest looked up from reference TRBV13 and TRBJ1-4): AAGVIQSPRHLIKEKRETATLKCYPIPRHDTVYWYQQGPGQDPQFLISFYEKMQSDKGSIPDRFSAQQFSDYHSELNMSSLELGDSALYFCASSRRGAGNEKLFFGSGTQLSVL.

This clonotype was detected ten times or more. V is TRBV5-1 and J is TRBJ2-1; TRBD2 aligns across 7 bases. The CDR3 sequence is 15 residues long. J was trimmed by 0 bases and V by 3 bases; bases with no gene match: 3. Germline V gives CDR1 SGHRS, CDR2 YFSETQ. CDR3 bases: TGCGCCAGCAGCTCAGCGGGGAGCTCCTACAATGAGCAGTTCTTC. Its protein product is CASSSAGSSYNEQFF.

This clonotype was recorded at least ten times. The chain carries TRBV12-3 or TRBV12-4 and TRBJ2-3; D call uncertain. Trimming removed 8 bases at V and 0 bases at J, with 6 bases between. This CDR3 is 12 amino acids long. The CDR3 loop reads CASGTSTDTQYF. In DNA form, the CDR3 reads TGTGCCAGCGGCACTAGCACAGATACGCAGTATTTT.

The chain joins TRBV19 to TRBJ2-7; D uncertain. V lost 10 bases to trimming and J lost 3 bases, with 10 bases between them. CDR1 LNHDA and CDR2 SQIVND come from the germline V gene (reference sequence). This CDR3 contains 11 residues. In DNA, the CDR3 is TGTGCCACGAGGACCTTCTACGAGCAGTACTTC. This translates into CATRTFYEQYF.

This clonotype turned up a few times. The V and J genes are TRBV29-1 and TRBJ2-1; 11 bases are a match to TRBD1. Trimming cost V 8 bases and J 7 bases; bases outside gene matches: 13. Germline V gene data show CDR1 as SQVTM and CDR2 as ANQGSEA. CDR3 length: 15 amino acids. The CDR3 coding sequence is TGCAGCACGCCGGGACAGGGGGTTTTATGGAATGAGCAGTTCTTC. Its translation: CSTPGQGVLWNEQFF.

This clonotype was detected a few times. The rearrangement joins TRBV12-3 or TRBV12-4 to TRBJ2-3, with 9 bases matching TRBD2. CDR3 length: 18 residues. With V trimmed by 6 bases and J by 4 bases, 17 bases remained unmatched. CDR3 bases: TGTGCCAGCAGCAATCCGGGACTAGCCCTATCTGTCCCAGATACGCAGTATTTT. Translating it yields CASSNPGLALSVPDTQYF.

This clonotype was picked up a small number of times. V usage is TRBV30 and J usage is TRBJ2-2; D ambiguous. The CDR3 is made up of 12 amino acids. The germline CDR1 and CDR2 sequences are GTSNPN and SVGIG (reference sequence). V shed 0 bases and J shed 9 bases, with 8 bases lying between them. The CDR3 DNA reads TGTGCCTGGAGTGTAGAGCCGCGGGAGCTGTTTTTT. Encoded protein: CAWSVEPRELFF.

The chain is built from TRBV5-4 and TRBJ2-7, with D unresolved. V gave up 3 bases and J gave up 7 bases, with 20 bases separating them. Germline lookup yields CDR1 SGHNT and CDR2 YYREEE (reference sequence). There are 15 residues in the CDR3. The CDR3 nucleotides are TGTGCCAGCAGCTCCGACCAGAACAGCTACGCGGAGCAGTACTTC. It translates to CASSSDQNSYAEQYF.

This clonotype occurred a few times. J is TRBJ2-7 and V is TRBV5-1, with D possibly being TRBD2 (5 bases). Trimming shortened V by 4 bases and J by 2 bases, and 13 bases separated the two germline ends. From germline, CDR1 is SGHRS and CDR2 YFSETQ. The CDR3 totals 14 residues. The CDR3 region has the DNA TGCGCCAGCAGCGCCCGGGGTGCTGCCTACGAGCAGTACTTC. This gives the protein CASSARGAAYEQYF.

This clonotype has a handful of counts. The rearrangement links TRBV2 to TRBJ1-5; 8 bases line up with TRBD1. The germline CDR1 and CDR2 sequences are SNHLY and FYNNEI. CDR3 length: 16 residues. The trim removed 7 bases at V and 3 bases at J, leaving 11 bases unmatched. In nucleotides, the CDR3 is TGTGCCAGCAAACCCGCAGGGGGCACCCTCAATCAGCCCCAGCATTTT. Translation gives CASKPAGGTLNQPQHF.

V usage is TRBV6-2 or TRBV6-3 and J usage is TRBJ2-2; 8 bases are a match to TRBD2. The CDR3 extends over 13 amino acids. V dropped 8 bases and J dropped 5; count of bases not matched to a gene: 4. Germline assignment: CDR1 MNHEY and CDR2 SVGEGT. CDR3 sequence (DNA): TGTGCCAGCGTAGCGGGATTGACCGGGGAGCTGTTTTTT. This gives the protein CASVAGLTGELFF.

This clonotype was observed a handful of times. V gene TRBV18 combines with J gene TRBJ2-5, with TRBD1 matching 7 bases. The CDR3 runs to 13 residues. From germline, CDR1 is KGHSH and CDR2 LQKENI. V dropped 5 bases and J dropped 5; count of bases not matched to a gene: 5. The CDR3 bases are TGTGCCAGCTCAGGTGGGACAGCGGAGACCCAGTACTTC. As protein: CASSGGTAETQYF.

The chain carries TRBV18 and TRBJ2-1, with D possibly being TRBD2 (6 bases). From germline, CDR1 is KGHSH and CDR2 LQKENI. The ends were cut back, 4 bases at V and 6 bases at J, with 13 bases in the middle. This CDR3 spans 14 amino acids. CDR3 bases: TGTGCCAGCTCACGGGAGGAGGGGTTCAATGAGCAGTTCTTC. Translating gives CASSREEGFNEQFF.

The V call is TRBV30, the J call TRBJ2-5; D perhaps matches TRBD1 (6 bases). The CDR3 has 13 residues. Between the trimmed V and J ends, which lost 6 bases and 3 bases, there was a span of 14 bases. The germline V gene encodes CDR1 GTSNPN and CDR2 SVGIG (reference sequence). The CDR3 is CACQQGLEETQYF. The CDR3 nucleotides are TGTGCCTGCCAACAGGGATTAGAAGAGACCCAGTACTTC. The full variable domain, completed using reference TRBV30 and TRBJ2-5, is SQTIHQWPATLVQPVGSPLSLECTVEGTSNPNLYWYRQAAGRGLQLLFYSVGIGQISSEVPQNLSASRPQDRQFILSSKKLLLSDSGFYLCACQQGLEETQYFGPGTRLLVL.

This clonotype was observed a handful of times. The chain combines TRBV27 with TRBJ2-1; TRBD1 matches at 7 bases. CDR1 is MNHEY and CDR2 is SMNVEV in the germline V gene (reference sequence). The CDR3 has 12 amino acids. V gave up 6 bases and J gave up 9 bases; unmatched junction bases: 5. In DNA form, the CDR3 reads TGTGCCAGCAGCCATGGGACAGTTGAGCAGTTCTTC. This codes for CASSHGTVEQFF.

The rearrangement joins TRBV18 to TRBJ2-7, with D perhaps TRBD2 (6 bases). The CDR3 runs to 15 residues. Germline-derived CDR1 and CDR2 are KGHSH and LQKENI. V lost 3 bases and J 5 bases, leaving 17 bases between the germline ends. CDR3 DNA: TGTGCCAGCTCACCCCGACTAGTGACTGGTAACGAGCAGTACTTC. It translates to CASSPRLVTGNEQYF.